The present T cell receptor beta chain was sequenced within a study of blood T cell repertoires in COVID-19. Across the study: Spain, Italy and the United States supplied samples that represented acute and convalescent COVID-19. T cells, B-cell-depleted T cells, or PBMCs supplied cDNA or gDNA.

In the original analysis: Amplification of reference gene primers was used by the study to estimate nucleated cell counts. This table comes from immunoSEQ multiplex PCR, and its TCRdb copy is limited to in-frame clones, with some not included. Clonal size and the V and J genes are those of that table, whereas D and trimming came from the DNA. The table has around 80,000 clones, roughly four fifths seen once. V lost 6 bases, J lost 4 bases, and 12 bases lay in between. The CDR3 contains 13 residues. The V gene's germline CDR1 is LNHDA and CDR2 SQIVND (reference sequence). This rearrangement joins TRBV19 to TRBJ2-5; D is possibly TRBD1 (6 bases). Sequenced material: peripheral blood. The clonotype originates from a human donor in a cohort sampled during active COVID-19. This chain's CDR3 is CASSDTGRETQYF. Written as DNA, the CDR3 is TGTGCCAGTAGCGATACAGGGCGAGAGACCCAGTACTTC.